Listed below are T cell receptor beta chains from one sample, sequenced in a study of response to subunit inactivated influenza vaccine. TCRdb passed the RT-PCR reads through MiXCR, listing each CDR3 protein once. The table has 800,000 to 1,000,000 distinct CDR3 sequences, 21% seen once. This material consisted of PBMCs from blood, taken around 5 days after vaccination. The receptors here all came from a man aged 45-65 years who received an inactivated influenza vaccine. CDR3s include the opening cysteine and the closing phenylalanine or tryptophan. Clone size, where shown, is once, few, many, or a class for clones that have expanded.

v_gene	j_gene	abundance	CDR3aa
TRBV5-1	TRBJ2-2	few	CASSLLQGSAGELFF
TRBV6-1	TRBJ2-7	-	CASSPTGGGAFEQYF
TRBV12-3/TRBV12-4	TRBJ2-3	many	CASSLGSGGAGNTQYF
TRBV12-3/TRBV12-4	TRBJ1-5	few	CASSLDEGSRQPQHF
TRBV12-3/TRBV12-4	TRBJ2-1	-	CASSWDRVYNEQFF
TRBV4-3	TRBJ2-3	-	CASSQEGGDTQYF
TRBV7-6	TRBJ1-3	few	CASSPDRVDSGNTIYF
TRBV28	TRBJ2-1	-	CASSQPGGGYNEQFF
TRBV6-5	TRBJ2-3	-	CASSYGAGHRATDTQYF
TRBV20-1	TRBJ2-3	few	CSARLAGPTDTQYF
TRBV11-1	TRBJ2-3	-	CASSLAQLAPGDTQYF
TRBV10-3	TRBJ1-4	few	CAISEGGRGEKLFF
TRBV4-3	TRBJ2-2	-	CASSPTTGYTGELFF
TRBV4-2	TRBJ2-3	-	CASSQESRARDTQYF
TRBV7-2	TRBJ2-5	few	CASSLSQGETKSGTQYF
TRBV28	TRBJ2-5	-	CASSLLSGLMETQYF
TRBV5-1	TRBJ2-5	few	CASSADPVSETQYF
TRBV11-2	TRBJ2-5	-	CASSSQLAGGQETQYF
TRBV11-2	TRBJ2-7	few	CASSLEGRQGYEQYF
TRBV10-3	TRBJ2-7	few	CAISGGQGYEQYF
TRBV15	TRBJ1-2	-	CATSSDRERSGYTF
TRBV20-1	TRBJ1-4	many	CSASSVVLGNEKLFF
TRBV7-9	TRBJ1-4	-	CASMQGASEKLFF
TRBV3-1	TRBJ1-3	few	CASSFTGPGNTIYF
TRBV10-2	TRBJ2-7	-	CASSGTVAYEQYF
TRBV12-3/TRBV12-4	TRBJ1-1	-	CASSKQGFSEAFF
TRBV5-1	TRBJ2-2	few	CASSLDGTTTANTGELFF
TRBV12-3/TRBV12-4	TRBJ1-5	many	CASSLTVSNQPQHF
TRBV20-1	TRBJ2-7	-	CSARARSGSGYEQYF
TRBV7-2	TRBJ1-4	few	CASSSHQGGGEKLFF
TRBV19	TRBJ1-2	-	CASKEGGGGYTF
TRBV7-2	TRBJ2-7	few	CASSSQVGQYF
TRBV5-1	TRBJ2-1	-	CASSLWDRVMNEQFF
TRBV27	TRBJ1-2	few	CASSFQGYGYTF
TRBV10-3	TRBJ2-3	-	CAISYTGERIDTQYF
TRBV20-1	TRBJ2-7	few	CSASRAGSYEQYF
TRBV9	TRBJ2-3	-	CASSVGNQDTDTQYF
TRBV9	TRBJ2-3	many	CASSVQAASTDTQYF